The clone carrying this T cell receptor (beta chain) was seen a few times. The antigen is undetermined. No treatment of any kind had been given to any patient before thyroid surgery. Germline V CDR1 and CDR2: DFQATT, SNEGSKA (reference sequence). V was pared by 0 bases and J by 2 bases, with 8 bases between. This CDR3 comprises 14 residues. The sample belongs to a study of metastatic and nonmetastatic thyroid tumors. MiXCR reprocessed the PCR reads for TCRdb. The repertoire includes just under 20,000 clones, 22% of them detected once, and less than 10% sits in the top ten. The study, taken as a whole, reports: It was reported that TCR beta diversity was significantly higher in malignant thyroid tumors than benign nodules, in blood and tumor.

The sample comprised adjacent normal tissue. The chain has TRBV20-1 and TRBJ1-5; D unresolved. This clonotype was sampled from a female donor with papillary thyroid cancer or a benign thyroid nodule (not recorded which). Some clones in this sample may be carry-over from other donors' samples. The CDR3 nucleotides read TGCAGTGCTAGAGATATGCAGGGCAATCAGCCCCAGCATTTT. Protein sequence: CSARDMQGNQPQHF.